This record covers a single T cell receptor (beta chain). Its specificity is not known. The CDR3 length is 14 residues. Looked up from germline, CDR1 is KGHSH and CDR2 is LQKENI. The germline V and J ends were trimmed by 3 bases and 7 bases, with 10 bases remaining between them. This sample is drawn from a study of Ad26.COV2.S vaccination and SARS-CoV-2 variants. Study-wide points: Comparable non-spike TCR breadth was observed in vaccine and placebo recipients. Analytic work on TCR breadth and depth might have understated the full extent of total T cell responses.

Produced via immunoSEQ multiplex PCR; TCRdb's table is partial and in-frame only. The sample contains about 460,000 clones, roughly nine tenths of which appear only once. The sample's treatment: some 20 received Ad26.COV2.S at low or high dose, single or two shots; 5 received placebo; per-sample allocation not given. Specimen acquisition occurred on day 63 following the initial vaccine or placebo injection. Within Boston, the person who donated was an adult of 18-55 years. This sequence originates from a person between 18 and 59 years old who received the Ad26.COV2.S COVID-19 vaccine or a placebo. Specimen: peripheral blood, collected in a trial of Ad26.COV2.S vaccine versus placebo. The chain uses TRBV18 and TRBJ1-6, with unresolved D. The CDR3: CASSPDAGNSPLHF. The CDR3 DNA follows: TGTGCCAGCTCACCGGATGCCGGAAATTCACCCCTCCACTTT.